Given below is one TCR beta chain in context. There are a few counts of this clonotype. There is no known antigen for this receptor. No much larger clone is present one base from it, and per-base qualities are unavailable. TCRdb lists the instrument as Illumina NovaSeq 6000. TCRalpha and TCRbeta cDNA libraries were built by 5'RACE with constant-segment primers, adding sample barcodes and unique molecular identifiers. RNA was extracted from every sample with Trizol reagent. Amplification of the libraries took two PCR steps, and the second step added a second sample barcode plus Illumina TruSeq adapters. Libraries were sequenced on an Illumina NovaSeq with 2 x 150 bp paired-end reads. The authors processed their data as follows. Reads were demultiplexed and collapsed into UMI-guided consensus sequences with migec v1.2.7. With mixcr v2.1.11, UMI consensuses were aligned to TRA and TRB V and J templates and assembled into clonotypes. A clonotype was counted as expanded or contracted only when both edgeR and NoisET called the clonotype significant, with the noise models trained on biological replicates. For edgeR calls, a false discovery rate-adjusted p below 0.01 and a log2 fold-change threshold of 1 were applied. As an exploratory analysis of dynamics, PCA with hierarchical clustering was applied to max-normalized trajectories of the 1000 most abundant clonotypes. The CD4 or CD8 phenotype of responding clones was assigned using the separately sequenced CD4+ and CD8+ repertoires. The raw public data were reprocessed by TCRdb itself: fastp quality trimming at Q25, MiXCR clonotype calling, in-frame beta chains only. Each entry is one CDR3 protein sequence, shown with its most common DNA and genes. It is TCRdb's table, rather than the study itself, that gives the V and J calls and clone size. The sample contains approximately 500,000 distinct CDR3 sequences, about 23% of them found a single time. Approximately 12% of the sample is taken by the ten largest.

The data are from a study of T-cell memory formation after mild COVID-19 (dated by TCRdb to the early 2020s). Study-level background: TCR sequence clusters from the two donors were found to be largely donor specific. Two young, previously healthy adult volunteers, one female and one male, were included in the cohort. Longitudinal TCRalpha and TCRbeta repertoire sequencing tracked T-cell clones expanding and contracting after mild COVID-19 in a couple of donors.

Per the germline V gene (reference sequence), SEHNR is the CDR1 and FQNEAQ is the CDR2. Between the V and J ends, shortened by 2 bases and 6 bases respectively, the junction contains 16 bases. The CDR3 holds 15 amino acids from the cysteine to the phenylalanine. Left in the record is the CDR3 DNA by itself, 45 bases read in frame from the first base. Ficoll-Paque density gradient centrifugation was the method used to isolate PBMCs. What the work shows at the level of the full study, not this receptor alone: From day 15 to 85, contracting clones showed balanced CD4/CD8 phenotypes, whereas a second wave of clones that expanded from day 15 to 37 leaned towards CD4+. The study covered only two mild cases, and larger cohorts including severe cases with pre-infection samples were considered necessary. The detection of some responding clones in pre-infection memory suggests that pre-existing cross-reactive memory T cells joined the SARS-CoV-2 response. Contracting CD4+ clones were located mainly in the CM and EM memory subsets, whereas CD8+ clones were found to be enriched in EMRA. SARS-CoV-2 specificity was not confirmed for the second-wave clones peaking on day 37.

The sample consisted of PBMCs or a T cell subset sorted from them (not recorded which). The TCR was taken from an adult woman who had mild COVID-19 (a few samples of this study predate the infection). The sample titles of this study are shuffled in the database, so cell type and time point are left out; the donor was told from shared clones. The sequence is built from TRBV7-9 and TRBJ1-2, with the D gene call left open. This receptor has the CDR3 CASSLKVHLGNGYTF. The DNA sequence follows: TGTGCCAGCAGCTTAAAAGTCCACCTGGGAAATGGCTACACCTTC. The variable domain in full, with residues beyond the CDR3 obtained from the reference TRBV7-9 and TRBJ1-2 genes, is DTGVSQNPRHKITKRGQNVTFRCDPISEHNRLYWYRQTLGQGPEFLTYFQNEAQLEKSRLLSDRFSAERPKGSFSTLEIQRTEQGDSAMYLCASSLKVHLGNGYTFGSGTRLTVV.